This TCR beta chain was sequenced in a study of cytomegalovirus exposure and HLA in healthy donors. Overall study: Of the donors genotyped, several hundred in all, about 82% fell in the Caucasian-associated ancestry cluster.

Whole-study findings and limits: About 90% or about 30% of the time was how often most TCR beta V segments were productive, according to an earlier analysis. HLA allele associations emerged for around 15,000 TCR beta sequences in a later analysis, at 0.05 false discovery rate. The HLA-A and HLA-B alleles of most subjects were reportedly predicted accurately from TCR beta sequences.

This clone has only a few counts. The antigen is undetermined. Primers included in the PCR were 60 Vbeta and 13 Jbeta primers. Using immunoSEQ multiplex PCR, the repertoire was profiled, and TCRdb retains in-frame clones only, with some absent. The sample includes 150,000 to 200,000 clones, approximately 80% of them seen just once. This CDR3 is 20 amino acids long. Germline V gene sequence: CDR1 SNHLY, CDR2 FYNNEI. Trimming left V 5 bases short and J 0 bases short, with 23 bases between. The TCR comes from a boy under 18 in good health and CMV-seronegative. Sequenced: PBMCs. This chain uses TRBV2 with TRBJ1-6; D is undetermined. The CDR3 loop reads CASSSTASGWESSYNSPLHF. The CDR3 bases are TGTGCCAGCAGTTCTACGGCATCGGGTTGGGAGAGCTCCTATAATTCACCCCTCCACTTT. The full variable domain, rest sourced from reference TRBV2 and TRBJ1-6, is EPEVTQTPSHQVTQMGQEVILRCVPISNHLYFYWYRQILGQKVEFLVSFYNNEISEKSEIFDDQFSVERPDGSNFTLKIRSTKLEDSAMYFCASSSTASGWESSYNSPLHFGNGTRLTVT.